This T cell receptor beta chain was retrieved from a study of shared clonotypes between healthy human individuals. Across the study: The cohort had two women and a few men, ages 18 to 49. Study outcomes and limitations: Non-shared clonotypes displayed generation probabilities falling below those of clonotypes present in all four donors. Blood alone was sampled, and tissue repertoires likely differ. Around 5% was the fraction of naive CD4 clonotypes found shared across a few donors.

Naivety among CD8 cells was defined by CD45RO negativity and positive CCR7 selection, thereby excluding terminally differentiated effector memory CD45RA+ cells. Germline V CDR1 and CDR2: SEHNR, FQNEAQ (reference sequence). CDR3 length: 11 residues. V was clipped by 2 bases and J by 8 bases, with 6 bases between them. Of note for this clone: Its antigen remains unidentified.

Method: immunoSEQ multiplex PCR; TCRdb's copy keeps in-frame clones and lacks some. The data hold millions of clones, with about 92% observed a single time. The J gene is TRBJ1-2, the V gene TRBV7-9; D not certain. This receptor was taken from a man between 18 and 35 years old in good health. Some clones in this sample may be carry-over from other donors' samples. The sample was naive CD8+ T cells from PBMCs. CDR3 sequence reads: CASSLNWGYTF. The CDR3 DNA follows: TGTGCCAGCAGCTTAAACTGGGGCTACACCTTC. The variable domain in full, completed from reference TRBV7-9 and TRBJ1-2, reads DTGVSQNPRHKITKRGQNVTFRCDPISEHNRLYWYRQTLGQGPEFLTYFQNEAQLEKSRLLSDRFSAERPKGSFSTLEIQRTEQGDSAMYLCASSLNWGYTFGSGTRLTVV.